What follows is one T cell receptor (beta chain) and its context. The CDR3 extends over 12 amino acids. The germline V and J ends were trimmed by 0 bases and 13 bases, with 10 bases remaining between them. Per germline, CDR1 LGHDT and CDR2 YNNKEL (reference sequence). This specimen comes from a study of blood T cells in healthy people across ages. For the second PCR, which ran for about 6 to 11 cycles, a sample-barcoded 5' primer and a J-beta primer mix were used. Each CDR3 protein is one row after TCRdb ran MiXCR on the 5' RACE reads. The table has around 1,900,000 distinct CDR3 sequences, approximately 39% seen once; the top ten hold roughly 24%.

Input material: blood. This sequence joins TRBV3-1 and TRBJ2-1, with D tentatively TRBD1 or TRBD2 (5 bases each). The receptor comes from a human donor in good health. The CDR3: CASSQEWGRQFF. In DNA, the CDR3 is TGTGCCAGCAGCCAAGAGTGGGGACGACAGTTCTTC.